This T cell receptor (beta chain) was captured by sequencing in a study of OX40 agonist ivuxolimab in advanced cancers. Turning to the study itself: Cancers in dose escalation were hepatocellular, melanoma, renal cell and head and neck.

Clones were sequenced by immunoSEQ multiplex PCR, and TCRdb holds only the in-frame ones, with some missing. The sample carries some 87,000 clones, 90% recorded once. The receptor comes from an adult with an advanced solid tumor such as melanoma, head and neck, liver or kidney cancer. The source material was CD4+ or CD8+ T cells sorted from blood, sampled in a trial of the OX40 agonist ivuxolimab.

The CDR3 DNA is TGTGCCAGTATGGGGGACAGTTTTAACACTGAAGCTTTCTTT. As protein: CASMGDSFNTEAFF. This chain uses TRBV19 with TRBJ1-1, with TRBD1 matching over 7 bases. Germline CDR1 LNHDA, CDR2 SQIVND (reference sequence). This CDR3 has 14 residues. J was trimmed by 2 bases and V by 7 bases; bases with no gene match: 7.